This T cell receptor (beta chain) was found in a study of shared clonotypes between healthy human individuals. Overall study results and limits: Non-shared clonotypes were found to have lower generation probabilities than the clonotypes that were shared by all four of the sorted-subset donors.

Of note for this clone: Antigen: not known.

All donors were Caucasian adults living in Nashville, Tennessee. Trimming took 5 bases from V and 3 from J; bases not matched to a gene: 6. CDR3 length: 14 residues. CDR1 and CDR2 from the germline V gene are MDHEN and SYDVKM. This table comes from immunoSEQ multiplex PCR, and its TCRdb copy is limited to in-frame clones, with some not included. The data contain millions of clones, around nine tenths of them singletons. Sequenced: naive CD4+ T cells sorted from blood. Subset in this sample: CD45RA+ positively selected. The chain is built from TRBV28 and TRBJ2-7, with 8 bases aligning to TRBD1. The receptor's source is a man younger than 30 in good health. CDR3 sequence: CASSLGTGLYEQYF. CDR3 sequence (DNA): TGTGCCAGCAGTCTCGGGACAGGCCTCTACGAGCAGTACTTC.